The subject of this entry is one TCR beta chain. A mixed TRB-A/B primer pool amplified rearranged TRB by multiplex touch-down PCR. One entry per CDR3 protein results from TCRdb running MiXCR on the multiplex PCR reads. Of 7,000 to 9,500 distinct CDR3 sequences in the sample, around a third were seen once. Germline assignment: CDR1 SGHDT and CDR2 YYEEEE. This CDR3 comprises 15 residues. The ends were cut back, 0 bases at V and 2 bases at J, with 8 bases in the middle. Amplification of TCR beta used genomic DNA extracted from peripheral blood. This sample is part of a study of T cell repertoires in aging, cancer and after chemotherapy. Across the study: Six age groups, ranging from 30 or younger to 70 or older, included the donors.

Sample: blood. This clonotype originated in a human donor in good health. The donor label of this sample is uncertain. The genes are TRBV5-6 and TRBJ2-2, with D perhaps being TRBD1 or TRBD2 (6 bases each). The CDR3 DNA sequence: TGTGCCAGCAGCTTGGCGGGGGCTAACACCGGGGAGCTGTTTTTT. As protein: CASSLAGANTGELFF.